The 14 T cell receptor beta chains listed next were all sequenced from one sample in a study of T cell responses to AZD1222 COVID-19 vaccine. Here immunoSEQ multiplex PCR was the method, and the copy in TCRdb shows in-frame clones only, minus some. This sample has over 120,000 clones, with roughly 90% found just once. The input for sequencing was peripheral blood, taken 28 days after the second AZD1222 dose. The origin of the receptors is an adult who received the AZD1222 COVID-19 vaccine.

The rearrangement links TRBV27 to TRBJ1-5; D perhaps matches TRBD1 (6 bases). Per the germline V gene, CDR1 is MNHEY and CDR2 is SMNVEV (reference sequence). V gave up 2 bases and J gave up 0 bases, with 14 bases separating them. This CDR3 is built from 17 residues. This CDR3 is CASSLRGTANSNQPQHF. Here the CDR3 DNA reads TGTGCCAGCAGTTTAAGGGGGACTGCTAATAGCAATCAGCCCCAGCATTTT.

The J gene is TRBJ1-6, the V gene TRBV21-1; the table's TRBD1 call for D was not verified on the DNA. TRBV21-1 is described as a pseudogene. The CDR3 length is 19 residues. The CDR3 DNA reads TGTGCCAGCAGCAAAAGGACAGGGGGCTCTTCAGATTATAATTCACCCCTCCACTTT. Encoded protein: CASSKRTGGSSDYNSPLHF.

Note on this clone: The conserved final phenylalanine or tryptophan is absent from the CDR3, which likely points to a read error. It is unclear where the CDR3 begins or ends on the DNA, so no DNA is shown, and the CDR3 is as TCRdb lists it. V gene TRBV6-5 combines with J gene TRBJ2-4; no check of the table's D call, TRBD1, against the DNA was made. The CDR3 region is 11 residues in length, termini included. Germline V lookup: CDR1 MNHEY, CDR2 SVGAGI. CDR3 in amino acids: CASTPPLARIL.

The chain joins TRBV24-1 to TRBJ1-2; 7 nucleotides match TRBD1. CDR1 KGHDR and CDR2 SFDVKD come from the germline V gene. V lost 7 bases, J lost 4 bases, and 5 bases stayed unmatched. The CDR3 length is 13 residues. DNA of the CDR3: TGTGCCACCAGCTTGGGACAGAGCTATGGCTACACCTTC. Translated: CATSLGQSYGYTF.

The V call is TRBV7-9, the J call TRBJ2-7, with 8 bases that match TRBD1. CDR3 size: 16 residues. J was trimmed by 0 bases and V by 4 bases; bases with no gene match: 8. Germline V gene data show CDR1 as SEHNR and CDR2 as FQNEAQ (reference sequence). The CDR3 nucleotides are TGTGCCAGCAGCTACCTGACAGGGGCTTACTCCTACGAGCAGTACTTC. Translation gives CASSYLTGAYSYEQYF.

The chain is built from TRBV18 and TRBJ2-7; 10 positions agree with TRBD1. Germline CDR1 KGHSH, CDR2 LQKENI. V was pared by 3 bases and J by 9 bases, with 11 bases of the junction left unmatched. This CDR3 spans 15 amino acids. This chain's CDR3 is CASSPMGTGEDGQYF. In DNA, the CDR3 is TGTGCCAGCTCACCTATGGGGACAGGGGAAGATGGGCAGTACTTC. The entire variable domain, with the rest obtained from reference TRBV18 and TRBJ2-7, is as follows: NAGVMQNPRHLVRRRGQEARLRCSPMKGHSHVYWYRQLPEEGLKFMVYLQKENIIDESGMPKERFSAEFPKEGPSILRIQQVVRGDSAAYFCASSPMGTGEDGQYFGPGTRLTVT.

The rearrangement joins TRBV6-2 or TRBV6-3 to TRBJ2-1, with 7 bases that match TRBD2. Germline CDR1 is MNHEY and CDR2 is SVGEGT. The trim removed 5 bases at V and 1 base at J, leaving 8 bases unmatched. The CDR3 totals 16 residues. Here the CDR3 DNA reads TGTGCCAGCAGTCCCCGAGTTAGCGGGTCCTACAATGAGCAGTTCTTC. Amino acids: CASSPRVSGSYNEQFF.

CDR3 sequence (DNA): TGTGCCAGCAGCTTGGAGGGCCAGGATTCGGAGACCCAGTACTTC. Its protein product is CASSLEGQDSETQYF. The V and J genes are TRBV5-6 and TRBJ2-5; no reliable D call. This CDR3 contains 15 residues. Trimming stripped 0 bases from V and 5 bases from J, with 14 bases between. Germline V gives CDR1 SGHDT, CDR2 YYEEEE.

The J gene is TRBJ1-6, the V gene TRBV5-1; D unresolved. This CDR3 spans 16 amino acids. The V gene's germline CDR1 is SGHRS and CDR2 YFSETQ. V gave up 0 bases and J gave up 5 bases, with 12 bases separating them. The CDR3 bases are TGCGCCAGCAGCTTGGGAGGCCGGGAGCATAATTCACCCCTCCACTTT. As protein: CASSLGGREHNSPLHF. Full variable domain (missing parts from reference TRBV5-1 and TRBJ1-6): KAGVTQTPRYLIKTRGQQVTLSCSPISGHRSVSWYQQTPGQGLQFLFEYFSETQRNKGNFPGRFSGRQFSNSRSEMNVSTLELGDSALYLCASSLGGREHNSPLHFGNGTRLTVT.

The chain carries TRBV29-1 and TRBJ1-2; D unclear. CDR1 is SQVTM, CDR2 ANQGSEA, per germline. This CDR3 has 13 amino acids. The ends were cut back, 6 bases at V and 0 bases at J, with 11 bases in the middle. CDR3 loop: CSVVPTANYGYTF. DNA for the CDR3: TGCAGCGTCGTCCCTACAGCTAACTATGGCTACACCTTC. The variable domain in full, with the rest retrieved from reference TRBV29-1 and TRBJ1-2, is SAVISQKPSRDICQRGTSLTIQCQVDSQVTMMFWYRQQPGQSLTLIATANQGSEATYESGFVIDKFPISRPNLTFSTLTVSNMSPEDSSIYLCSVVPTANYGYTFGSGTRLTVV.

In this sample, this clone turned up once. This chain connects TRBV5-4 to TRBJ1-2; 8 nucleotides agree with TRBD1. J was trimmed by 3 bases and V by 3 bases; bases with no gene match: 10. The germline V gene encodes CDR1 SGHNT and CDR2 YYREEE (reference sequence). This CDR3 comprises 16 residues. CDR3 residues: CASSSGGGLVYYGYTF. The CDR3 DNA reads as TGTGCCAGCAGCTCAGGGGGCGGTCTAGTCTACTATGGCTACACCTTC.

The chain's CDR3 is CASRTPPYLEQFF. DNA of the CDR3: TGTGCCAGCAGGACTCCCCCCTACTTAGAGCAGTTCTTC. The gene calls are TRBV28 and TRBJ2-1; the D is unclear. V was clipped by 6 bases and J by 10 bases, with 16 bases between them. This CDR3 spans 13 amino acids. CDR1 MDHEN and CDR2 SYDVKM come from the germline V gene.

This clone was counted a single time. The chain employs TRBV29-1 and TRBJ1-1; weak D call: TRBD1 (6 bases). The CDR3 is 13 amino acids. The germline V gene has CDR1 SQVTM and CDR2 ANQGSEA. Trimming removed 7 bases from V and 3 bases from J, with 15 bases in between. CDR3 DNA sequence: TGCAGCGCCCTCGCCGGGACACACACTGAAGCTTTCTTT. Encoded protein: CSALAGTHTEAFF.

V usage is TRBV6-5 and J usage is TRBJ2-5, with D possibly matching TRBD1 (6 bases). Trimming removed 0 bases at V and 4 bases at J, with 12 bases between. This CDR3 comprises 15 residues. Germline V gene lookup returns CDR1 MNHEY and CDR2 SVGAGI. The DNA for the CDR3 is TGTGCCAGCAGTTACTCGGGCAGGGGACGAGAGACCCAGTACTTC. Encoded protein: CASSYSGRGRETQYF.